This T cell receptor (beta chain) was retrieved from a study of shared clonotypes between healthy human individuals. Study-wide points: Some naive CD4 clonotypes, around 5%, turned up in common across several donors. Only a few donors were included, so the genetic and exposure-history diversity represented was limited. The study sampled only blood, and tissue repertoires likely differ.

Trimming shortened V by 3 bases and J by 4 bases, and 16 bases separated the two germline ends. Germline-derived CDR1 and CDR2 are SGHTS and YDEGEE. The CDR3 extends over 15 amino acids. CD45RO-negative cells were positively selected for CCR7, leaving out terminally differentiated effector memory CD45RA+ cells. Sequenced by immunoSEQ multiplex PCR; TCRdb stores in-frame clones only, minus some. The sample records 1.5 million to 2.5 million clones, about 95% being singletons. In regard to this clone: The antigen is unknown.

Input material: naive CD8+ T cells sorted from blood. The chain combines TRBV5-8 with TRBJ1-2, with a tentative D call TRBD1 (6 bases). This receptor was identified in a man aged 18 to 30 in good health. The CDR3 DNA reads as TGTGCCAGCAGCTCCGACCTACAGGGCTTCTATGGCTACACCTTC. Amino acid sequence: CASSSDLQGFYGYTF.